Sequencing of this TCR beta chain was carried out in a study of response to subunit inactivated influenza vaccine. Regarding the study as a whole: The study's authors posited that every seasonal influenza vaccination enlists few new T cells.

On this clonotype itself: What it binds is unknown.

The germline V gene encodes CDR1 KGHSH and CDR2 LQKENI. Unmatched junction bases numbered 4, after V lost 0 bases and J lost 3 bases. The CDR3 spans 16 residues. MiXCR, applied by TCRdb to the RT-PCR reads, yields one record per CDR3 protein. Among 800,000 or so distinct CDR3 sequences, approximately 22% were seen once, and the ten largest hold 9.5% to 13%. V and J are TRBV18 and TRBJ2-7, with 11 bases fitting TRBD2. The material sequenced was PBMCs from blood, taken roughly 5 days after vaccination. The TCR originated in a man aged 50 to 60 who received an inactivated influenza vaccine. The CDR3 bases are TGTGCCAGCTCACCACCGGTTCTAGCGGGAGGCTACGAGCAGTACTTC. Its protein product is CASSPPVLAGGYEQYF.